This T cell receptor beta chain was recovered during a study of shared clonotypes between healthy human individuals. This clone was recorded at least ten times. There are 12 residues in the CDR3. Between the trimmed V and J ends, which lost 3 bases and 5 bases, there was a span of 7 bases. Germline V gene lookup returns CDR1 LNHDA and CDR2 SQIVND (reference sequence). Genomic DNA (from each subset) was split evenly across several immunoSEQ plates. Some clones are missing from TCRdb's copy, which holds only in-frame ones; the method was immunoSEQ multiplex PCR. Here the sample spans 850,000 to 1,200,000 clones, roughly 80% being singletons.

The chain links TRBV19 to TRBJ2-5; D possibly corresponds to TRBD2 (5 bases). Sequenced sample: memory CD4+ T cells sorted from blood. Stated subset: CD45RA-negative fraction. The TCR sequence derives from a man between 18 and 35 years old in good health. The CDR3 region has the DNA TGTGCCAGTAGTATTGGGGAGGAGACCCAGTACTTC. Translating gives CASSIGEETQYF.